Below, 9 T cell receptor beta chains from the same sample are listed, as sequenced in a study of beta chain features in type 1 diabetes (dated by TCRdb to 2016 to 2018). Library method: the immunoSEQ multiplex PCR assay. The High Capacity cDNA Reverse Transcription Kit was used to reverse transcribe all of the isolated RNA, meaning that expressed TCRB transcripts were what got sequenced. This immuneACCESS table, as held by TCRdb, lists in-frame sequences with V and J called but not all clones. Of the missing ones, under half trace to an unresolved V gene in checked studies; the others have no known cause. The sample yields tens of thousands of clones; 25% to 35% were counted once. The ten largest clones capture approximately 0.46% of the sample. The sequenced material came from stem cell memory CD4+ T cells from blood. In the paper's terms, the cell subset or site label means: stem cell-like memory CD4+ T cells. The receptors were sampled from a woman aged 18-30 years in good health.

Here the CDR3 DNA reads TGCGCCAGCAGCCAAGATTCCTTTAATGAAAAACTGTTTTTT. Translated, it gives CASSQDSFNEKLFF. The chain carries TRBV4-1 and TRBJ1-4; D not resolved. Trimming took off 0 bases at V and 4 bases at J, with 6 bases between the two ends. Germline-derived CDR1 and CDR2 are MGHRA and YSYEKL. The CDR3 consists of 14 residues.

There are a few counts of this clone. The chain combines TRBV4-3 with TRBJ1-4, with TRBD1 matching 9 bases. CDR3 length: 15 amino acids. The germline V gene encodes CDR1 LGHNA and CDR2 YSLEER. V dropped 1 base and J dropped 7; count of bases not matched to a gene: 4. The CDR3 DNA is TGCGCCAGCAGCCAAGGGGGACAGGGTGTTGAAAAACTGTTTTTT. Translated: CASSQGGQGVEKLFF.

This chain links TRBV5-1 with TRBJ2-5; D gene unclear. The V end lost 0 bases, the J end lost 2 bases, and 8 bases lay between the germline ends. The length of the CDR3 is 14 residues. Per the germline V gene, CDR1 is SGHRS and CDR2 is YFSETQ. CDR3 region: CASSLATPQETQYF. The DNA of the CDR3 is TGCGCCAGCAGCTTGGCTACGCCACAAGAGACCCAGTACTTC. The full variable domain, its missing parts supplied by reference TRBV5-1 and TRBJ2-5, is KAGVTQTPRYLIKTRGQQVTLSCSPISGHRSVSWYQQTPGQGLQFLFEYFSETQRNKGNFPGRFSGRQFSNSRSEMNVSTLELGDSALYLCASSLATPQETQYFGPGTRLLVL.

This clone showed up just a few times. The chain is built from TRBV18 and TRBJ1-2; D is ambiguous. The CDR3 runs to 13 residues. Germline V gene lookup returns CDR1 KGHSH and CDR2 LQKENI. V lost 3 bases and J 2 bases, leaving 7 bases between the germline ends. The CDR3 DNA sequence: TGTGCCAGCTCACCCGGGATCAACTATGGCTACACCTTC. Translation: CASSPGINYGYTF.

The V call is TRBV5-8, the J call TRBJ2-1, with 9 bases identical to TRBD2. Per the germline V gene, CDR1 is SGHTS and CDR2 is YDEGEE. The CDR3 extends over 16 amino acids. The V gene end was trimmed by 1 base and the J gene end by 6 bases; junction bases not matched to a gene: 8. CDR3: CASSLFRGRVGNEQFF. The CDR3, as DNA: TGTGCCAGCAGCTTGTTCCGCGGGAGGGTGGGCAATGAGCAGTTCTTC.

The chain links TRBV10-3 to TRBJ1-1; 7 nucleotides agree with TRBD1. Trimming at V came to 2 bases and at J to 4 bases, leaving 10 bases not matched to a gene. Looked up from germline, CDR1 is ENHRY and CDR2 is SYGVKD. The CDR3 covers 16 residues. In nucleotides, the CDR3 is TGTGCCATCAGTGAGCCGCACAGGGGAGAGGTCACTGAAGCTTTCTTT. This translates into CAISEPHRGEVTEAFF.

V usage is TRBV4-1 and J usage is TRBJ2-7; D may be TRBD1 (6 bases). CDR3 length: 16 residues. V was shortened by 1 base and J by 2 bases, with 15 bases between the two germline ends. CDR1 is MGHRA and CDR2 is YSYEKL in the germline V gene. CDR3 region: CASSQGQGNLAYEQYF. As DNA, the CDR3 is TGCGCCAGCAGCCAAGGGCAGGGGAATCTAGCCTACGAGCAGTACTTC.

This clone occurred a few times. The chain is built from TRBV19 and TRBJ2-3; 12 positions match TRBD2. The CDR3 length is 14 residues. The V and J ends lost 5 bases and 9 bases, in that order; junction bases with no gene match: 6. Germline lookup yields CDR1 LNHDA and CDR2 SQIVND (reference sequence). CDR3 residues: CASSVGTSGRTQYF. CDR3 DNA sequence: TGTGCCAGTAGTGTCGGGACTAGCGGGCGAACGCAGTATTTT.

The gene calls are TRBV27 and TRBJ2-7; TRBD1 is a possible D gene (6 bases). This CDR3 contains 12 residues. Between the trimmed V and J ends, which lost 6 bases and 6 bases, there was a span of 12 bases. The germline gives CDR1 MNHEY, CDR2 SMNVEV (reference sequence). The CDR3 region has the DNA TGTGCCAGCAGGGTTCAGGGGAGCGAGCAGTACTTC. Its protein is CASRVQGSEQYF.